These 20 T cell receptor beta chains share one sample of origin, sequenced in a study of regulatory dendritic cells for organ transplantation. Generated by immunoSEQ multiplex PCR, the TCRdb table keeps only in-frame clones and is missing some. Of tens of thousands of clones listed, around 84% were seen once; the top ten hold about 0.094%. The sample comprised naive CD4+ T cells from blood. Noted subset: CD45RA+ naive T cells. Every receptor here comes from a human donor in good health.

The sample holds a few counts of this clone. This chain joins TRBV2 and TRBJ1-1, with 7 positions matching TRBD1. Per germline, CDR1 SNHLY and CDR2 FYNNEI. This CDR3 has 12 amino acids. V shed 5 bases, J shed 7 bases, and the junction held 4 bases outside the gene matches. For the CDR3, the DNA is TGTGCCAGCAGTTCCCAGGGGGATGAAGCTTTCTTT. This translates into CASSSQGDEAFF.

This clone was counted a single time. V gene TRBV18 combines with J gene TRBJ1-1; 9 bases align to TRBD1. The CDR3 is made up of 14 amino acids. V shed 3 bases, J shed 6 bases, and the junction held 5 bases outside the gene matches. CDR1 KGHSH and CDR2 LQKENI come from the germline V gene. Here the CDR3 DNA reads TGTGCCAGCTCACCCGGGACAGGGAGGCCTGAAGCTTTCTTT. This translates into CASSPGTGRPEAFF.

This chain joins TRBV5-5 and TRBJ1-1; 8 nucleotides line up with TRBD1. This CDR3 comprises 16 residues. V shed 4 bases and J 1 base; nucleotides not matched to a gene: 9. Germline CDR1 and CDR2: SGHKS and YYEKEE (reference sequence). This CDR3 is CASSLGTGAQNTEAFF. CDR3 in DNA: TGTGCCAGCAGCCTCGGGACAGGTGCACAGAACACTGAAGCTTTCTTT. Based on the CDR3 plus reference TRBV5-5 and TRBJ1-1, the full variable domain is DAGVTQSPTHLIKTRGQQVTLRCSPISGHKSVSWYQQVLGQGPQFIFQYYEKEERGRGNFPDRFSARQFPNYSSELNVNALLLGDSALYLCASSLGTGAQNTEAFFGQGTRLTVV.

CDR3: CSNRPPGQGTDTQYF. CDR3 bases: TGCAGCAACCGCCCGCCGGGACAGGGGACAGATACGCAGTATTTT. The rearrangement uses TRBV29-1 and TRBJ2-3, with TRBD1 matching 10 bases. V shed 8 bases and J 3 bases; nucleotides not matched to a gene: 11. The CDR3 is 15 amino acids. CDR1 is SQVTM, CDR2 ANQGSEA, per germline.

The chain is built from TRBV19 and TRBJ2-1; 11 nucleotides match TRBD2. J lost 2 bases, V lost 3 bases, and 3 bases had no gene match. The V gene's germline CDR1 is LNHDA and CDR2 SQIVND (reference sequence). The CDR3 has 16 residues. CDR3 amino acids: CASSILSGGAYNEQFF. The CDR3 nucleotides read TGTGCCAGTAGTATCCTTAGCGGGGGGGCCTACAATGAGCAGTTCTTC.

The V gene is TRBV19, the J gene TRBJ2-1; the D is unclear. Germline V CDR1 and CDR2: LNHDA, SQIVND (reference sequence). The CDR3 totals 16 residues. Deletions cut 0 bases from V and 0 bases from J, with 9 bases between. In DNA, the CDR3 is TGTGCCAGTAGTATAGATCTGGAGAGCTCCTACAATGAGCAGTTCTTC. This sequence encodes CASSIDLESSYNEQFF.

The V gene is TRBV7-2, the J gene TRBJ2-7; 7 bases fit TRBD2. Per the germline V gene, CDR1 is SGHTA and CDR2 is FQGNSA. V trimming: 5 bases; J trimming: 2 bases; junction bases outside the gene matches: 6. This CDR3 has 14 amino acids. Here the CDR3 DNA reads TGTGCCAGCAGCGCCCTGGGGGGGACCTACGAGCAGTACTTC. Translation: CASSALGGTYEQYF.

This clone was observed a few times. V usage is TRBV18 and J usage is TRBJ1-5; D perhaps matches TRBD1 (6 bases). The CDR3 runs to 16 residues. Germline V gives CDR1 KGHSH, CDR2 LQKENI. The V end was cut by 1 base, the J end by 0 bases, with 10 bases between. Here the CDR3 reads CASSPLGQYSNQPQHF. CDR3 in DNA: TGTGCCAGCTCACCACTCGGACAGTATAGCAATCAGCCCCAGCATTTT.

This clone occurred once. The rearrangement uses TRBV5-3 and TRBJ2-7; 8 bases line up with TRBD2. TRBV5-3 qualifies as an ORF whose function is uncertain. V gave up 7 bases and J gave up 6 bases; unmatched junction bases: 12. This CDR3 is 14 amino acids long. The CDR3 bases are TGTGCCAGACCCAATTCCGGGACTAGACGCGAGCAGTACTTC. Its translation: CARPNSGTRREQYF.

The chain has TRBV19 and TRBJ1-2, with TRBD1 matching over 7 bases. This CDR3 is built from 14 residues. Germline V gene lookup returns CDR1 LNHDA and CDR2 SQIVND (reference sequence). V shed 1 base and J 2 bases; nucleotides not matched to a gene: 1. This chain's CDR3 is CASSIGGQNYGYTF. CDR3 sequence (DNA): TGTGCCAGTAGTATAGGGGGACAGAACTATGGCTACACCTTC.

This clone has more than one count but fewer than ten. The V call is TRBV29-1, the J call TRBJ1-5, with D hard to call. With 4 bases removed from V and 5 bases from J, the gap between germline ends came to 12 bases. Germline lookup yields CDR1 SQVTM and CDR2 ANQGSEA. The CDR3 has 13 residues. This CDR3 reads CSVGGEGDQPQHF. CDR3 nucleotides: TGCAGCGTTGGAGGCGAAGGAGATCAGCCCCAGCATTTT.

The chain employs TRBV18 and TRBJ2-5; TRBD1 matches at 9 bases. Per germline, CDR1 KGHSH and CDR2 LQKENI. V dropped 3 bases and J dropped 5; count of bases not matched to a gene: 7. This CDR3 comprises 15 residues. The CDR3 region has the DNA TGTGCCAGCTCACCGGGGACAGGGTTTGAGGAGACCCAGTACTTC. Translated, it gives CASSPGTGFEETQYF.

The rearrangement links TRBV2 to TRBJ2-7, with a weak D call TRBD2 (6 bases). The germline V gene has CDR1 SNHLY and CDR2 FYNNEI. Trimming stripped 6 bases from V and 7 bases from J, with 19 bases between. There are 14 residues in the CDR3. The CDR3 nucleotides read TGTGCCAGCAGGCTGACTAGTCTGGTAGGGGAGCAGTACTTC. It yields the protein CASRLTSLVGEQYF. Full variable domain (missing parts from reference TRBV2 and TRBJ2-7): EPEVTQTPSHQVTQMGQEVILRCVPISNHLYFYWYRQILGQKVEFLVSFYNNEISEKSEIFDDQFSVERPDGSNFTLKIRSTKLEDSAMYFCASRLTSLVGEQYFGPGTRLTVT.

This clone appeared once. The chain is built from TRBV6-6 and TRBJ1-2, with D perhaps matching TRBD1 (5 bases). Trimming removed 4 bases from V and 6 bases from J, with 12 bases in between. Germline V gene lookup returns CDR1 MNHNY and CDR2 SVGAGI (reference sequence). This CDR3 spans 13 amino acids. The CDR3 sequence: CASSLRDSHGYTF. In DNA, the CDR3 is TGTGCCAGCAGTTTACGGGACTCCCATGGCTACACCTTC.

The chain combines TRBV27 with TRBJ1-5; D is unclear. Germline CDR1 reads MNHEY; CDR2 reads SMNVEV (reference sequence). Trimming left V 2 bases short and J 0 bases short, with 8 bases between. The CDR3 runs to 15 residues. The CDR3 region has the DNA TGTGCCAGCAGTTTAGCAGGTTATAGCAATCAGCCCCAGCATTTT. Encoded protein: CASSLAGYSNQPQHF.

V is TRBV29-1 and J is TRBJ2-1; TRBD2 aligns across 15 bases. The CDR3 is made up of 14 amino acids. From germline, CDR1 is SQVTM and CDR2 ANQGSEA. J lost 8 bases, V lost 7 bases, and 6 bases had no gene match. The CDR3 protein is CSAEGLAGGDEQFF. The CDR3 nucleotides are TGCAGCGCTGAGGGACTAGCGGGGGGCGATGAGCAGTTCTTC.

This chain connects TRBV19 to TRBJ1-4, with D hard to call. Per the germline V gene, CDR1 is LNHDA and CDR2 is SQIVND (reference sequence). The CDR3 runs to 15 residues. V lost 5 bases to trimming and J lost 2 bases, with 12 bases between them. The CDR3 nucleotides read TGTGCCAGTAGTCCTCGGGGAAACACTAATGAAAAACTGTTTTTT. This sequence encodes CASSPRGNTNEKLFF.

The V call is TRBV18, the J call TRBJ1-4; no definite D call. CDR1 and CDR2 from the germline V gene are KGHSH and LQKENI. Between the trimmed V and J ends, which lost 8 bases and 7 bases, there was a span of 14 bases. The CDR3 sequence is 13 residues long. The CDR3 bases are TGTGCCAGCGGACGGGGTCGGCGTGAAAAACTGTTTTTT. It is translated as CASGRGRREKLFF.

V is TRBV11-3 and J is TRBJ2-3, with 11 bases that match TRBD2. Germline values: CDR1 SGHNT, CDR2 YENEEA. The CDR3 runs to 18 residues. The V gene end was trimmed by 5 bases and the J gene end by 0 bases; junction bases not matched to a gene: 10. CDR3 sequence reads: CASSPGTSGTLSTDTQYF. Written as DNA, the CDR3 is TGTGCCAGCAGCCCAGGGACTAGCGGAACTCTCAGCACAGATACGCAGTATTTT.

This clone has more than one count but fewer than ten. The rearrangement links TRBV2 to TRBJ2-2; 10 positions agree with TRBD1. V dropped 8 bases and J dropped 5; count of bases not matched to a gene: 8. The length of the CDR3 is 15 residues. Germline lookup yields CDR1 SNHLY and CDR2 FYNNEI. The CDR3 DNA sequence: TGTGCCAGCGACGGGACAGGGGTCTATACCGGGGAGCTGTTTTTT. Translated: CASDGTGVYTGELFF.